This T cell receptor (beta chain) was captured in a study of T cells in Graves' hyperthyroidism and ophthalmopathy. The wider study: The blood sample was taken at first diagnosis, before treatment began.

The CDR3 length is 12 residues. Deletions cut 5 bases from V and 7 bases from J, with 9 bases between. Germline V gene data show CDR1 as SGHAT and CDR2 as FQNNGV. This clonotype has at least ten counts. TCR beta CDR3 regions were amplified from RNA transcripts. The HTBI primer set was used in a first-round RT-PCR of the TCR CDR3. TCRdb independently ran MiXCR on the multiplex PCR reads; one entry per CDR3 protein. The profile covers 270,000 or so distinct CDR3 sequences, with about 25% appearing a single time and about 25% taken by the ten largest. The rearrangement joins TRBV11-2 to TRBJ2-4, with a tentative D call TRBD1 (6 bases). Sequencing was performed on blood. This TCR derives from a man aged 35 to 55 with Graves' hyperthyroidism that later progressed to Graves' ophthalmopathy. The CDR3 DNA follows: TGTGCCAGCAGCCGGACAGAGAACATTCAGTACTTC. Translation gives CASSRTENIQYF.